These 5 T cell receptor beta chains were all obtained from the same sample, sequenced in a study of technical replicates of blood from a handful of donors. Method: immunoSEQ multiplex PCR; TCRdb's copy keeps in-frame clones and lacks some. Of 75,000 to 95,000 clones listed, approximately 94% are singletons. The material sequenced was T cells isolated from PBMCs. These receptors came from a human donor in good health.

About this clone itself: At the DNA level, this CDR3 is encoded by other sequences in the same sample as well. The CDR3 region is CASSRGLEQFF. The CDR3 DNA follows: TGTGCCAGTAGTAGGGGACTCGAGCAGTTCTTC. The chain uses TRBV19 and TRBJ2-1, with a tentative D call TRBD2 (6 bases). Trimming removed 4 bases at V and 10 bases at J, with 8 bases between. Germline CDR1 is LNHDA and CDR2 is SQIVND (reference sequence). The CDR3 is 11 residues long.

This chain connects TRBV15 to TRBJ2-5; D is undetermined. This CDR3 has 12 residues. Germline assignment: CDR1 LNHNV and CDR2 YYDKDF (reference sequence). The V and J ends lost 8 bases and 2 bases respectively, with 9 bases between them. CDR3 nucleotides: TGTGCCACCGGAGAGAGACAAGAGACCCAGTACTTC. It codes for CATGERQETQYF.

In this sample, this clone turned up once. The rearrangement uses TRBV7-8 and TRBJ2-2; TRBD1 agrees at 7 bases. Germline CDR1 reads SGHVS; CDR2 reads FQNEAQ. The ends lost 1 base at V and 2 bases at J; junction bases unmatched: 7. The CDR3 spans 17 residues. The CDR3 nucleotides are TGTGCCAGCAGCTTAGGGGGGACAGACACTAACACCGGGGAGCTGTTTTTT. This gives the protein CASSLGGTDTNTGELFF. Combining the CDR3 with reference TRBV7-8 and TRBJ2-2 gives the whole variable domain GAGVSQSPRYKVAKRGQDVALRCDPISGHVSLFWYQQALGQGPEFLTYFQNEAQLDKSGLPSDRFFAERPEGSVSTLKIQRTQQEDSAVYLCASSLGGTDTNTGELFFGEGSRLTVL.

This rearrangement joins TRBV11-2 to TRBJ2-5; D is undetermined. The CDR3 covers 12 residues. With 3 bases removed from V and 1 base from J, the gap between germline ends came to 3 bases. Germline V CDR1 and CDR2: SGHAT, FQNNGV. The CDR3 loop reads CASSLAQETQYF. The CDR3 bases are TGTGCCAGCAGCTTGGCCCAAGAGACCCAGTACTTC.

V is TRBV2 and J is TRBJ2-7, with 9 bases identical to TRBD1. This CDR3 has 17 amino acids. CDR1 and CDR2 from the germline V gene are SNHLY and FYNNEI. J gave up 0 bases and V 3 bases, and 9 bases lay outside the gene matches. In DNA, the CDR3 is TGTGCCAGCAGTGATCGGGCAGGGACAGGGATCTCCTACGAGCAGTACTTC. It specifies CASSDRAGTGISYEQYF.